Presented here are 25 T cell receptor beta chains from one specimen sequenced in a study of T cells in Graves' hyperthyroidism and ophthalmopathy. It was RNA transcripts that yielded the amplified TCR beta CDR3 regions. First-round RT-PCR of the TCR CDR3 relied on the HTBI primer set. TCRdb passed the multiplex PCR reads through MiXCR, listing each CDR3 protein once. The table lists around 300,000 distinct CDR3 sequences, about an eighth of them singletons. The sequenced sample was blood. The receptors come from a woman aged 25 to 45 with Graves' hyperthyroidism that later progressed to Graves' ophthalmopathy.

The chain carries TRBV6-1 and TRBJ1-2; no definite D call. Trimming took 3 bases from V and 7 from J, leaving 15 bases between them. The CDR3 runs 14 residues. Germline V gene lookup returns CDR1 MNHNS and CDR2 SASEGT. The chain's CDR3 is CASSETLPGPGYTF. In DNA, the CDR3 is TGTGCCAGCAGTGAGACTTTGCCTGGGCCTGGCTACACCTTC.

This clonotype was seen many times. CDR3: CSARRIDRLNEKLFF. The CDR3, as DNA: TGCAGTGCTCGAAGGATAGACAGGCTTAATGAAAAACTGTTTTTT. The chain is built from TRBV20-1 and TRBJ1-4; D is possibly TRBD1 (6 bases). Trimming stripped 5 bases from V and 4 bases from J, with 17 bases between. This CDR3 has 15 amino acids. Germline V gene data show CDR1 as DFQATT and CDR2 as SNEGSKA (reference sequence).

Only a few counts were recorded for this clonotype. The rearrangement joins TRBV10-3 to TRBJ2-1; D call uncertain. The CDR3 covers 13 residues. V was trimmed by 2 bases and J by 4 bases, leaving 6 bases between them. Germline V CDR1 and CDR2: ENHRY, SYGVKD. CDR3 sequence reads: CAISEGEYNEQFF. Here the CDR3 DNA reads TGTGCCATCAGTGAGGGCGAGTACAATGAGCAGTTCTTC.

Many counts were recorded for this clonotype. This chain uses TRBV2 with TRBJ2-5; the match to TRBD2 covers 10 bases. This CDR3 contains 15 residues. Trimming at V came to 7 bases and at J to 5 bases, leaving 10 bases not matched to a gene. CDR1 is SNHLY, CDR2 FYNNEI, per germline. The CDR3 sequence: CASTASSGRGETQYF. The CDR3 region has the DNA TGTGCCAGCACGGCGTCCAGCGGGAGGGGGGAGACCCAGTACTTC.

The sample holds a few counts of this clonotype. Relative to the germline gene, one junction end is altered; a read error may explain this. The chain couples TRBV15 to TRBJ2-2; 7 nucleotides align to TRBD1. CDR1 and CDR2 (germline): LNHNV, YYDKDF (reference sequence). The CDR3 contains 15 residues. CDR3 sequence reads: CATRRDRDNTGELFF. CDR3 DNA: TGTGCCACCAGAAGAGACAGGGATAACACCGGGGAGCTGTTTTTT.

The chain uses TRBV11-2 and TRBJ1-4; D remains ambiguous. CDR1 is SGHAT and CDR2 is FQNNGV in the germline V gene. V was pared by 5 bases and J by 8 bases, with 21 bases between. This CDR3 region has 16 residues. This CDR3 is CASSPSFGITGEKLFF. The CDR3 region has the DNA TGTGCCAGCAGCCCATCATTCGGCATTACGGGGGAAAAACTGTTTTTT.

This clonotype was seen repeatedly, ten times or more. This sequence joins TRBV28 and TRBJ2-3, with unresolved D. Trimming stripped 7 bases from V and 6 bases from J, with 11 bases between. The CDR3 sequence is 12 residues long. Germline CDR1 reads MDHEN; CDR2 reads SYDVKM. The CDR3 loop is CASKLLGDTQYF. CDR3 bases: TGTGCCAGCAAACTCCTTGGGGATACGCAGTATTTT. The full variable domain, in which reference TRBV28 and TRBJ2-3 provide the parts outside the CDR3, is DVKVTQSSRYLVKRTGEKVFLECVQDMDHENMFWYRQDPGLGLRLIYFSYDVKMKEKGDIPEGYSVSREKKERFSLILESASTNQTSMYLCASKLLGDTQYFGPGTRLTVL.

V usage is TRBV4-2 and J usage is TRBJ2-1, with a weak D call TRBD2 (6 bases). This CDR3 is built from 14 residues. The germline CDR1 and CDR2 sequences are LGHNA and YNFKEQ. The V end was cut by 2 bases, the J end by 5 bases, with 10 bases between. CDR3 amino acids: CASSQTGLDNEQFF. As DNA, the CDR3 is TGTGCCAGCAGCCAAACGGGACTGGACAATGAGCAGTTCTTC.

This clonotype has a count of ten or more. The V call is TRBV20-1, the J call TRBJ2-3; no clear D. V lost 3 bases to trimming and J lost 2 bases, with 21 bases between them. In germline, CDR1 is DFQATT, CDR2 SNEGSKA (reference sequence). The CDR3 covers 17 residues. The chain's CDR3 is CSASQAMGRLVTDTQYF. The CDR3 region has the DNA TGCAGTGCTAGTCAGGCAATGGGCCGGCTGGTCACAGATACGCAGTATTTT.

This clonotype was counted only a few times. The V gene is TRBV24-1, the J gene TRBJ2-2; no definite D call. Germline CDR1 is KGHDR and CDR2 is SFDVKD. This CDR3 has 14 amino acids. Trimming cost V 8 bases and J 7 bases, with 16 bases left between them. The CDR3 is CATKHSKGNGELFF. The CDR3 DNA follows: TGTGCCACCAAACACTCGAAGGGTAACGGGGAGCTGTTTTTT.

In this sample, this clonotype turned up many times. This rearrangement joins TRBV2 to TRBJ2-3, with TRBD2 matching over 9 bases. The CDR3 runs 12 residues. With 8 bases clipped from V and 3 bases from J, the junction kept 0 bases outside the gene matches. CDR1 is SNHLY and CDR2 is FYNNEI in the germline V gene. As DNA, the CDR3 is TGTGCCAGCCTAGCGGGAACAGATACGCAGTATTTT. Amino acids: CASLAGTDTQYF.

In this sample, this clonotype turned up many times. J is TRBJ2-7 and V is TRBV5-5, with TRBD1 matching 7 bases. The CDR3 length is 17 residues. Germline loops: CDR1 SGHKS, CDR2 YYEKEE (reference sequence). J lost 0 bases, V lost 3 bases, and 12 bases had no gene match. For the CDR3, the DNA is TGTGCCAGCAGCTACAACTCGGGACAGCTAGGCTCCTACGAGCAGTACTTC. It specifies CASSYNSGQLGSYEQYF.

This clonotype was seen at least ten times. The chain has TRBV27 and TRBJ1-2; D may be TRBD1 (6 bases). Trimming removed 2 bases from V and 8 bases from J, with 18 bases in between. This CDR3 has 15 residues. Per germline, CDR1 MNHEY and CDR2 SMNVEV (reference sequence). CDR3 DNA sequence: TGTGCCAGCAGTTTAGAGGGGGACAACTTAGCAGGCTACACCTTC. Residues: CASSLEGDNLAGYTF.

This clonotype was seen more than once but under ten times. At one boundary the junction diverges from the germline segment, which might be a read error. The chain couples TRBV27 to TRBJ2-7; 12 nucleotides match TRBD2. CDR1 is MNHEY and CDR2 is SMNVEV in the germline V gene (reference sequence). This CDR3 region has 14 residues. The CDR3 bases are TGTGCCAGCAGTTGGGGGACTAGCGGGTACGAGCAGCACTTC. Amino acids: CASSWGTSGYEQHF.

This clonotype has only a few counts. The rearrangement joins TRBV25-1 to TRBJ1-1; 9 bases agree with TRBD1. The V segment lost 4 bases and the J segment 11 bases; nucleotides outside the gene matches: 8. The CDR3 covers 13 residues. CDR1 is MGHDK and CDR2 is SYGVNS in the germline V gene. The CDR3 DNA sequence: TGTGCCAGCAGTGGGGGGACAGGGCTTGAGGCTTTCTTT. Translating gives CASSGGTGLEAFF.

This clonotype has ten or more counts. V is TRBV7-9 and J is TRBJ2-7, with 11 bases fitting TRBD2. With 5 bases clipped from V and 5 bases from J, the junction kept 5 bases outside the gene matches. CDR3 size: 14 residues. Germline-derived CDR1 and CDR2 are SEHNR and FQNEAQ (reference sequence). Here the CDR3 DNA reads TGTGCCAGCAGCAACTTAGCGGGAGGGAACGAGCAGTACTTC. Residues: CASSNLAGGNEQYF.

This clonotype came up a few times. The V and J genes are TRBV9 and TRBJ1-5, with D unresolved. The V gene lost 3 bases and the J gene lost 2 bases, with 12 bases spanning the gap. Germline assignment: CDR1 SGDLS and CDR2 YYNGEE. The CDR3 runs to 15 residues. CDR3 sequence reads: CASSAEGQGNQPQHF. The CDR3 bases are TGTGCCAGCAGCGCCGAGGGTCAGGGCAATCAGCCCCAGCATTTT.

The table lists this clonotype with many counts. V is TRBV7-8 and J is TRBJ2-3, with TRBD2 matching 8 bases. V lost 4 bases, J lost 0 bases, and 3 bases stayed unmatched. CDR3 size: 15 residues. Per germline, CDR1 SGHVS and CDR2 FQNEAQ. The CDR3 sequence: CASSSAGASTDTQYF. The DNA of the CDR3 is TGTGCCAGCAGCTCAGCGGGAGCAAGCACAGATACGCAGTATTTT.

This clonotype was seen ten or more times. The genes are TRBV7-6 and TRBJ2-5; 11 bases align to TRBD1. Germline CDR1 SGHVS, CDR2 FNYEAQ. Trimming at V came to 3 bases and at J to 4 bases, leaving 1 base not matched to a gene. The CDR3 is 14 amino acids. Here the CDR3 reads CASSFGTGGETQYF. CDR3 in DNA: TGTGCCAGCAGCTTTGGGACAGGGGGAGAGACCCAGTACTTC.

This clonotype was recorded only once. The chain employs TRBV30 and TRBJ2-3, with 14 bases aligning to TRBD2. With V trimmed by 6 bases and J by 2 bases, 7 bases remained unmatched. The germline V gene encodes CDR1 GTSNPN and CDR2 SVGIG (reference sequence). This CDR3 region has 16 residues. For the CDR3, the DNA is TGTGCCTGTGGGGGGGGACTAGCGGGAGCCACAGATACGCAGTATTTT. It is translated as CACGGGLAGATDTQYF.

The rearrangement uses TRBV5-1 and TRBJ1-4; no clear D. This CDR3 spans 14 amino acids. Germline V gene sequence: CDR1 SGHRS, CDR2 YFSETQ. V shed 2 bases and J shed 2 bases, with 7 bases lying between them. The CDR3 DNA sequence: TGCGCCAGCAGCTTAGGGTGGACTAATGAAAAACTGTTTTTT. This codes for CASSLGWTNEKLFF.

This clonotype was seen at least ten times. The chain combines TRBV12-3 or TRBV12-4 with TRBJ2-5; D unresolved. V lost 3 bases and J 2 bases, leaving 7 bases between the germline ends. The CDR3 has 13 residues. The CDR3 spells CASSFSRQETQYF. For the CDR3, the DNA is TGTGCCAGCAGTTTTTCCCGGCAAGAGACCCAGTACTTC.

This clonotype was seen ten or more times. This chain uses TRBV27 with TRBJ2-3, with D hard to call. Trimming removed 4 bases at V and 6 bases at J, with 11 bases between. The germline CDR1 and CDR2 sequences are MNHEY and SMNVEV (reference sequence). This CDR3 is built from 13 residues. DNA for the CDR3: TGTGCCAGCAGTTGGGATGCTCGGGATACGCAGTATTTT. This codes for CASSWDARDTQYF.

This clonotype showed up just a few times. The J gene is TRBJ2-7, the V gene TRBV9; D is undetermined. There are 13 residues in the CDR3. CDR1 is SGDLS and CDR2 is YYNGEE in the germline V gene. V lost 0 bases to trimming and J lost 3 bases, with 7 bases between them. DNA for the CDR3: TGTGCCAGCAGCGTAGCTACCGGCTACGAGCAGTACTTC. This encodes CASSVATGYEQYF. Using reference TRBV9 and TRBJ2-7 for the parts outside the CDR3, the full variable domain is DSGVTQTPKHLITATGQRVTLRCSPRSGDLSVYWYQQSLDQGLQFLIQYYNGEERAKGNILERFSAQQFPDLHSELNLSSLELGDSALYFCASSVATGYEQYFGPGTRLTVT.

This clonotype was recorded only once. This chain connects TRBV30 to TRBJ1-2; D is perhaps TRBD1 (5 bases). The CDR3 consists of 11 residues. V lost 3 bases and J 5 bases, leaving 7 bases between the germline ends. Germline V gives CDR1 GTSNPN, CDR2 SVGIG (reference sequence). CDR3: CAWSGGYGYTF. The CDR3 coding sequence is TGTGCCTGGAGCGGGGGGTATGGCTACACCTTC.